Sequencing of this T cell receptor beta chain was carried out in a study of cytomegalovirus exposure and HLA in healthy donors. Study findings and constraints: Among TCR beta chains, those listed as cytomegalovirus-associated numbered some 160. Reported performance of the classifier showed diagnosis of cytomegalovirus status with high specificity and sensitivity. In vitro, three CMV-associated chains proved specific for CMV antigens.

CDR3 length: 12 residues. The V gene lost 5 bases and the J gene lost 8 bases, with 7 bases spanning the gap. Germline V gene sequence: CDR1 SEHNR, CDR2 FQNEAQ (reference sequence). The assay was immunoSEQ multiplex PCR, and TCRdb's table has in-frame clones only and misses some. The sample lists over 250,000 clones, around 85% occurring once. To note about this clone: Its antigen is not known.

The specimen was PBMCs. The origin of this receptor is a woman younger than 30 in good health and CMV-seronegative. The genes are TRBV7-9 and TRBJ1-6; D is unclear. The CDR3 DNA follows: TGTGCCAGCAGCCCCCAGGATTCACCCCTCCACTTT. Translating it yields CASSPQDSPLHF.